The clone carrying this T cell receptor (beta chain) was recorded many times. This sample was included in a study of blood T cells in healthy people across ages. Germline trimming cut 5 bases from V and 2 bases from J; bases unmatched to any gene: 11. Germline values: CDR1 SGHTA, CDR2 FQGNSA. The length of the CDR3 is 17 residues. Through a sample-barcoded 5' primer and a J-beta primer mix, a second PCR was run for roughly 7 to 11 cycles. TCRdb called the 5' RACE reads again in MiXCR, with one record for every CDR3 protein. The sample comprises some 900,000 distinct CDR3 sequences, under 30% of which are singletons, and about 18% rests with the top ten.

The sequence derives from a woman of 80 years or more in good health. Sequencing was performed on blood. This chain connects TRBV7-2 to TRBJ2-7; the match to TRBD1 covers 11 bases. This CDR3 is CASSRSISGQGAYEQYF. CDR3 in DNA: TGTGCCAGCAGCCGCTCTATTTCGGGACAGGGGGCCTACGAGCAGTACTTC.